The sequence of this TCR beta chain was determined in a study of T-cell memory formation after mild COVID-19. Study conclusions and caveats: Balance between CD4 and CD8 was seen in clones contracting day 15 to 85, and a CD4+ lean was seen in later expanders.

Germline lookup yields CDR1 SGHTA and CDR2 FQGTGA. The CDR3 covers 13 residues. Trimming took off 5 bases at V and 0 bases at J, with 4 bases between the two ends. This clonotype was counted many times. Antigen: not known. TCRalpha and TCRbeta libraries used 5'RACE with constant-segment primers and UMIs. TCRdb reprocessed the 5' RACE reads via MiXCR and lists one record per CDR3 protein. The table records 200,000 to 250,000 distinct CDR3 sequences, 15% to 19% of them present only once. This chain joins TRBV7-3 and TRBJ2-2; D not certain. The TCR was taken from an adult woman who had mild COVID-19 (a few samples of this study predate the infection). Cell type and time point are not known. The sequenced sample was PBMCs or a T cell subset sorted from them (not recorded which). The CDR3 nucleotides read TGTGCCAGCAGCGACCCGAACACCGGGGAGCTGTTTTTT. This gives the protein CASSDPNTGELFF.